This T cell receptor beta chain was captured in a study of post-analysis software for immune sequencing data. This CDR3 region has 12 residues. Germline CDR1 and CDR2: SQVTM and ANQGSEA. Notes on this clonotype: Its antigen is currently unknown. An end of the junction differs from the germline gene, which may be a read error.

Findings of the study overall: Compared with controls, patients had more of about 5 TRBV segments, including TRBV5-6, TRBV5-1 and TRBV20-1. For normalized Chao1 diversity, multiple sclerosis patients scored significantly lower than controls did. Under F measure analysis, samples from one preparation batch co-clustered strongly.

Prepared TCR beta cDNA libraries contained unique molecular identifiers. Each CDR3 protein is one row after TCRdb ran MiXCR on the PCR reads. The sample shows about 820,000 distinct CDR3 sequences, about 53% of them seen only once. This sequence was found in a girl aged 5-17 years with multiple sclerosis. The rearrangement uses TRBV29-1 and TRBJ2-1; D is ambiguous. Sequencing used blood. CDR3 nucleotide sequence: TGCAGCGGTGAAGACCGATACAATGAGCAGTTCTTC. This gives the protein CSGEDRYNEQFF.